Reported below is one T cell receptor (beta chain). Its antigen remains unknown. The data originate from a study of cytomegalovirus exposure and HLA in healthy donors. About the research overall: Among fewer than 500 genotyped donors, approximately 80% fell in the Caucasian-associated ancestry cluster. Study observations and caveats: Cytomegalovirus association was listed for about 150 TCR beta chains.

The CDR3 has 14 amino acids. With 0 bases clipped from V and 4 bases from J, the junction kept 4 bases outside the gene matches. Per the germline V gene, CDR1 is SQVTM and CDR2 is ANQGSEA. The PCR contained 60 Vbeta and 13 Jbeta primers. Libraries were prepared by immunoSEQ multiplex PCR; TCRdb keeps only in-frame clonotypes and omits some of them. The data hold approximately 210,000 clones, with roughly four fifths observed a single time. The clonotype was recovered from a woman between 50 and 59 years old in good health and CMV-seropositive. The chain combines TRBV29-1 with TRBJ1-1; TRBD1 matches 8 bases. Sequences were obtained from PBMCs. CDR3 amino acids: CSVEDTGGSTEAFF. CDR3 DNA sequence: TGCAGCGTTGAAGATACAGGGGGTTCCACTGAAGCTTTCTTT.